The next 22 T cell receptor beta chains were all read from a single sample in a study of post-analysis software for immune sequencing data. Overall study findings and caveats: TRBV segments more frequent in patients than in controls numbered five and included TRBV5-6, TRBV5-1 and TRBV20-1.

The antigens for these receptors are not known. TCR beta cDNA libraries included unique molecular identifiers. TCRdb fed the PCR reads into MiXCR, producing one record per CDR3 protein. The table lists roughly 620,000 distinct CDR3 sequences, 44% of them singletons, with over 1.5% in the top ten. The sequenced sample consisted of blood. The source is a girl aged 5-17 years with multiple sclerosis.

This chain connects TRBV20-1 to TRBJ2-3; D gene unclear. Germline-derived CDR1 and CDR2 are DFQATT and SNEGSKA (reference sequence). The germline V and J ends were trimmed by 0 bases and 2 bases, with 9 bases remaining between them. The length of the CDR3 is 14 residues. In nucleotides, the CDR3 is TGCAGTGCTAGAGACGCAGGTTTCACAGATACGCAGTATTTT. It codes for CSARDAGFTDTQYF.

This clonotype showed up just a few times. This sequence joins TRBV6-6 and TRBJ2-6, with a possible D match to TRBD2 (5 bases). The CDR3 is made up of 16 amino acids. The V end lost 7 bases, the J end lost 1 base, and 14 bases lay between the germline ends. Germline V lookup: CDR1 MNHNY, CDR2 SVGAGI (reference sequence). In DNA form, the CDR3 reads TGTGCCAGCACCTACGGGGATGGGTCTGGGGCCAACGTCCTGACTTTC. This encodes CASTYGDGSGANVLTF.

J is TRBJ1-1 and V is TRBV3-1; D gene ambiguous. This CDR3 is built from 15 residues. Germline-derived CDR1 and CDR2 are LGHDT and YNNKEL (reference sequence). V was cut by 4 bases and J by 5 bases, with 17 bases left in between. Here the CDR3 reads CASSPLGGGNTEAFF. The CDR3, as DNA: TGTGCCAGCAGCCCGTTGGGAGGAGGGAATACTGAAGCTTTCTTT. Together with reference TRBV3-1 and TRBJ1-1, the CDR3 gives the full variable domain: DTAVSQTPKYLVTQMGNDKSIKCEQNLGHDTMYWYKQDSKKFLKIMFSYNNKELIINETVPNRFSPKSPDKAHLNLHINSLELGDSAVYFCASSPLGGGNTEAFFGQGTRLTVV.

V usage is TRBV5-1 and J usage is TRBJ2-7; D gene uncertain. The CDR3 spans 14 residues. Germline CDR1 SGHRS, CDR2 YFSETQ. V dropped 4 bases and J dropped 7 bases, with 18 bases sitting between them. CDR3 in DNA: TGCGCCAGCAGCCTACCGACTCCGACCCAAGAGCAGTACTTC. It specifies CASSLPTPTQEQYF.

In its sample, this clonotype was seen a few times. A much larger clone lies a single base off, so this may be a read error. The gene calls are TRBV20-1 and TRBJ2-5; no clear D gene. Germline V gene lookup returns CDR1 DFQATT and CDR2 SNEGSKA (reference sequence). Trimming took off 3 bases at V and 11 bases at J, with 16 bases between the two ends. CDR3 length equals 12 residues. CDR3 region: CSARAGELGQYF. CDR3 DNA sequence: TGCAGTGCTAGGGCCGGCGAGCTTGGGCAGTACTTC.

The genes are TRBV20-1 and TRBJ2-3, with 9 bases fitting TRBD2. The CDR3 runs to 14 residues. Germline V gene lookup returns CDR1 DFQATT and CDR2 SNEGSKA (reference sequence). After removal of 1 base from V and 6 bases from J, the junction contained 5 bases not matched to a gene. This CDR3 is CSARVPSGADTQYF. The CDR3 DNA reads TGCAGTGCTAGAGTGCCTAGCGGGGCCGATACGCAGTATTTT.

Points on this clonotype: The junction shows a germline mismatch at one end, possibly a read error. V usage is TRBV6-6 and J usage is TRBJ2-7; no reliable D call. Germline V lookup: CDR1 MNHNY, CDR2 SVGAGI (reference sequence). This CDR3 is 13 amino acids long. The DNA of the CDR3 is TGTGCCAGCAGTTTTAAGGGCTCCTACAAGCAGTACTTC. Translation gives CASSFKGSYKQYF.

This clonotype was observed a few times. V is TRBV12-3 or TRBV12-4 and J is TRBJ2-5; D may be TRBD1 or TRBD2 (5 bases each). The V end was cut by 5 bases, the J end by 4 bases, with 17 bases between. The CDR3 is 15 amino acids. The CDR3 protein is CASSPNRVGGETQYF. In nucleotides, the CDR3 is TGTGCCAGCAGTCCTAATAGGGTTGGGGGAGAGACCCAGTACTTC.

This clonotype was recorded only once. Here the CDR3 DNA reads TGCAGTGCTAGGGAAGAGCGGGGCGATTACTACGAGCAGTACTTC. This encodes CSAREERGDYYEQYF. The chain is built from TRBV20-1 and TRBJ2-7; 7 bases align to TRBD2. V dropped 3 bases and J dropped 3; count of bases not matched to a gene: 11. This CDR3 comprises 15 residues. Germline lookup yields CDR1 DFQATT and CDR2 SNEGSKA (reference sequence).

The chain uses TRBV3-1 and TRBJ2-5; 9 positions agree with TRBD1. CDR1 and CDR2 (germline): LGHDT, YNNKEL (reference sequence). The CDR3 contains 15 residues. V lost 6 bases and J lost 4; bases outside the gene matches: 9. CDR3 in DNA: TGTGCCAGCAGTAATAACAGGGGGCGGGCAGAGACCCAGTACTTC. This codes for CASSNNRGRAETQYF.

This clonotype has a handful of counts. The chain joins TRBV20-1 to TRBJ1-4, with D unclear. Germline lookup yields CDR1 DFQATT and CDR2 SNEGSKA (reference sequence). V gave up 6 bases and J gave up 6 bases, with 11 bases separating them. There are 12 residues in the CDR3. CDR3 region: CSAQEVYEKLFF. The CDR3 region has the DNA TGCAGTGCGCAGGAGGTATATGAAAAACTGTTTTTT.

This chain links TRBV29-1 with TRBJ1-1; maybe TRBD1 (5 bases). Germline CDR1 is SQVTM and CDR2 is ANQGSEA. This CDR3 comprises 14 residues. The V end was cut by 6 bases, the J end by 4 bases, with 18 bases between. CDR3 in amino acids: CSVGERDGATEAFF. CDR3 coding DNA: TGCAGCGTAGGGGAGAGGGACGGCGCCACTGAAGCTTTCTTT.

CDR3 in DNA: TGTGCCAGCAGTTTACCGGGCACAGATACGCAGTATTTT. This gives the protein CASSLPGTDTQYF. This chain joins TRBV12-3 or TRBV12-4 and TRBJ2-3; D call uncertain. CDR3 length equals 13 residues. Trimming removed 2 bases at V and 1 base at J, with 4 bases between.

The rearrangement uses TRBV12-3 or TRBV12-4 and TRBJ2-7; 8 nucleotides line up with TRBD2. V gave up 5 bases and J gave up 2 bases; unmatched junction bases: 5. This CDR3 region has 14 residues. This chain's CDR3 is CASSKTSETYEQYF. In DNA form, the CDR3 reads TGTGCCAGCAGTAAGACTAGCGAGACCTACGAGCAGTACTTC.

The chain carries TRBV5-5 and TRBJ1-2; tentatively, D is TRBD1 (6 bases). This CDR3 is 12 amino acids long. V lost 4 bases, J lost 7 bases, and 11 bases lay in between. Per the germline V gene, CDR1 is SGHKS and CDR2 is YYEKEE (reference sequence). CDR3 protein: CASSAYRVGYTF. In nucleotides, the CDR3 is TGTGCCAGCAGCGCTTACAGGGTTGGCTACACCTTC.

This clonotype was counted a few times. The chain combines TRBV27 with TRBJ2-2; D is uncertain. Germline assignment: CDR1 MNHEY and CDR2 SMNVEV (reference sequence). Between the trimmed V and J ends, which lost 2 bases and 4 bases, there was a span of 5 bases. The CDR3 is 13 residues long. The CDR3 region is CASSLGPTGELFF. CDR3 coding DNA: TGTGCCAGCAGTTTAGGACCCACCGGGGAGCTGTTTTTT.

This chain links TRBV7-2 with TRBJ2-3, with D perhaps assigned TRBD1 or TRBD2 (7 bases each). The V and J ends lost 4 bases and 4 bases respectively, with 18 bases between them. This CDR3 has 16 residues. Germline lookup yields CDR1 SGHTA and CDR2 FQGNSA. The CDR3 DNA reads TGTGCCAGCAGCTCCGAGGGGGCGGGAGTCGCAGATACGCAGTATTTT. The encoded protein is CASSSEGAGVADTQYF.

The V call is TRBV12-3 or TRBV12-4, the J call TRBJ1-1, with a weak D call TRBD1 (5 bases). This CDR3 has 12 residues. Trimming left V 6 bases short and J 8 bases short, with 13 bases between. DNA of the CDR3: TGTGCCAGCAGCCCGACAGAGCTCGAAGCTTTCTTT. Its translation is CASSPTELEAFF.

A note on this clonotype: The CDR3 does not end in the conserved phenylalanine or tryptophan, so this is likely a read error. This chain uses TRBV7-9 with TRBJ2-1, with 7 bases fitting TRBD2. This CDR3 contains 15 residues. Germline-derived CDR1 and CDR2 are SEHNR and FQNEAQ (reference sequence). V shed 3 bases and J 1 base; nucleotides not matched to a gene: 3. The CDR3 sequence is CASSFGRRSYNEQFV. CDR3 sequence (DNA): TGTGCCAGCAGCTTCGGGAGGAGGTCCTACAATGAGCAGTTCGTC.

This clonotype was seen a handful of times. J is TRBJ2-6 and V is TRBV7-9; D is uncertain. Deletions cut 1 base from V and 2 bases from J, with 6 bases between. CDR3 size: 15 residues. The germline CDR1 and CDR2 sequences are SEHNR and FQNEAQ (reference sequence). The CDR3 DNA reads as TGTGCCAGCAGCTTAGTCCAGCCTGGGGCCAACGTCCTGACTTTC. Its protein is CASSLVQPGANVLTF.

This clonotype was counted between two and nine times. The rearrangement joins TRBV12-3 or TRBV12-4 to TRBJ2-1; TRBD2 matches at 11 bases. The CDR3 is 16 residues long. V shed 6 bases, J shed 5 bases, and the junction held 9 bases outside the gene matches. For the CDR3, the DNA is TGTGCCAGCAGCCCCCTGGGACTAGCGGTAAACAATGAGCAGTTCTTC. Its protein is CASSPLGLAVNNEQFF.

This clonotype has at least ten counts. The chain carries TRBV20-1 and TRBJ2-7; TRBD2 matches 7 bases. Trimming removed 0 bases from V and 2 bases from J; junction bases left unmatched: 7. Germline assignment: CDR1 DFQATT and CDR2 SNEGSKA (reference sequence). This CDR3 is built from 15 residues. CDR3: CSARDGGRGAYEQYF. CDR3 coding DNA: TGCAGTGCTAGAGATGGCGGACGGGGGGCCTACGAGCAGTACTTC.